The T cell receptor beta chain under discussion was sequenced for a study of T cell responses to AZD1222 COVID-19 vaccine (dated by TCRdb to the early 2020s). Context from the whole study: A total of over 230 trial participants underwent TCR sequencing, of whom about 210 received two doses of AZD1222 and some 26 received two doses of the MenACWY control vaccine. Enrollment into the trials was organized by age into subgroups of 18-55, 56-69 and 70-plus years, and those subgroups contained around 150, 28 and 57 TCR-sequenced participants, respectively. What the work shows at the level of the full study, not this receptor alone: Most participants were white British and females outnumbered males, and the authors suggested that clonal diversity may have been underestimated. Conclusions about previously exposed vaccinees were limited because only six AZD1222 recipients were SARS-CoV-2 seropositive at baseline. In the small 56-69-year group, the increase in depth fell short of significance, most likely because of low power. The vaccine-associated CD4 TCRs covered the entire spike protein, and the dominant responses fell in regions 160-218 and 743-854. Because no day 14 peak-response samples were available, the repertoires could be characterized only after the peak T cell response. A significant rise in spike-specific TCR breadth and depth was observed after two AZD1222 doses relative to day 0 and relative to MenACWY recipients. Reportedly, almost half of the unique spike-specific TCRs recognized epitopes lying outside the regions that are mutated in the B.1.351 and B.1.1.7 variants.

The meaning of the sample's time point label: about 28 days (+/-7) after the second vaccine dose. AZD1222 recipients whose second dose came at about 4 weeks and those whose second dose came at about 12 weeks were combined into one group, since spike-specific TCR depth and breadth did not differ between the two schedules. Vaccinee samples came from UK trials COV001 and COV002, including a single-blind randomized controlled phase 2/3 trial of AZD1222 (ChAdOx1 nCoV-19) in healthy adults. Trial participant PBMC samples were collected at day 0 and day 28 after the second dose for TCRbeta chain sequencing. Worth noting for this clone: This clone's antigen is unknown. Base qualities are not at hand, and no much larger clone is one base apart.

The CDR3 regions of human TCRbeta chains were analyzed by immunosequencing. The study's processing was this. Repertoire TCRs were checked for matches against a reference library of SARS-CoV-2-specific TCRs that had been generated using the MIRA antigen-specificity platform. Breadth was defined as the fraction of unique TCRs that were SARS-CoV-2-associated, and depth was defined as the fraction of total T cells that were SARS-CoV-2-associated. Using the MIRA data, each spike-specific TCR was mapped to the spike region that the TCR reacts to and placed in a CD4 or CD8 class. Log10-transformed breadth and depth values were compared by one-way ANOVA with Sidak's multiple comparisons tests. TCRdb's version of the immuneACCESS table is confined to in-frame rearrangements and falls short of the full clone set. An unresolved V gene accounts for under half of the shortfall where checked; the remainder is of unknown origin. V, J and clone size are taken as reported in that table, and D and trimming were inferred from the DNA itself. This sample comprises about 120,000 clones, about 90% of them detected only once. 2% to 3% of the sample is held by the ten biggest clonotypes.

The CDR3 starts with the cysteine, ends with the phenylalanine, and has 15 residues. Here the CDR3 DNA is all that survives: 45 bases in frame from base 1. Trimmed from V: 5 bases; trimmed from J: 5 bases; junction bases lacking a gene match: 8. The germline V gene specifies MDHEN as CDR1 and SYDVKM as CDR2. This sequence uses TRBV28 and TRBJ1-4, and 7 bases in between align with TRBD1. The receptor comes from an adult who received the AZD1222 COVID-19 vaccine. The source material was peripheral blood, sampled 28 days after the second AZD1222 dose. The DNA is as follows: TGTGCCAGCAGTAGGGCGGGACAGCAAAATGAAAAACTGTTTTTT. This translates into CASSRAGQQNEKLFF.